This is a list of T cell receptor beta chains from one sample in a study of beta chain features in type 1 diabetes. The repertoire was sequenced with immunoSEQ multiplex PCR; TCRdb's copy has only in-frame clones and lacks some. This table holds hundreds of thousands of clones, 17% found once. The specimen sequenced was naive CD4+ T cells from blood. The receptors derive from a woman under 30 in good health. Both conserved end residues are part of each CDR3. The D gene is left open where the match is weak. Clone size is stated in some rows and not others, as once, few, many or a class when expanded.

TGTGCCAGCAGCCAAGGCCCTTGGGACAGGGGTAAAACCAACTATGGCTACACCTTC	CASSQGPWDRGKTNYGYTF	TRBD1	.	TRBV4-2	TRBJ1-2
TGTGCCAGCAGCCGACCCGAGGGAGGGCATGGCTACACCTTC	CASSRPEGGHGYTF	.	few	TRBV5-4	TRBJ1-2
TGTGCCAGCAGCAAATCAATTAGGGACAGGATCTACAATGAGCAGTTCTTC	CASSKSIRDRIYNEQFF	.	few	TRBV21-1	TRBJ2-1
TGTGCCAGCAGTACACCGACTAGCGGGAGCTACGAGCAGTACTTC	CASSTPTSGSYEQYF	TRBD2	.	TRBV6-5	TRBJ2-7
TGTGCCAGCAGCCGAGGGACTAGCGGGAGCTACGAGCAGTACTTC	CASSRGTSGSYEQYF	TRBD2	few	TRBV28	TRBJ2-7
TGTGCCACCAGCAGAGATTCAGGGCTCTCTGGAAACACCATATATTTT	CATSRDSGLSGNTIYF	.	.	TRBV15	TRBJ1-3
TGTGCCAGCAGCCGACTGGTGGACTTAGAGACCCAGTACTTC	CASSRLVDLETQYF	.	few	TRBV5-5	TRBJ2-5
TGTGCCAGCAGTGGGTCAGGGTATTATCAGCCCCAGCATTTT	CASSGSGYYQPQHF	.	few	TRBV28	TRBJ1-5
TGTGCCAGTAGTATAGGGGGCGTGACGCGGGTTGAAGCTTTCTTT	CASSIGGVTRVEAFF	.	.	TRBV19	TRBJ1-1
TGCGCCAGCAGTCATGGGGCCTCCGATCAGCCCCAGCATTTT	CASSHGASDQPQHF	.	.	TRBV23-1	TRBJ1-5
TGTGCCAGTAGTATCCATCCAGGGGGAGGTGGCTACACCTTC	CASSIHPGGGGYTF	TRBD1	.	TRBV19	TRBJ1-2
TGTGCCAGTAGTATAGTCCGGAGCACAGATACGCAGTATTTT	CASSIVRSTDTQYF	.	.	TRBV19	TRBJ2-3
TGTGCCAGCGGAACTGACAAGACCTCTGGAAACACCATATATTTT	CASGTDKTSGNTIYF	.	few	TRBV7-9	TRBJ1-3
TGTGCCAGCAGTGCACAGGGCCAAGAGACCCAGTACTTC	CASSAQGQETQYF	.	few	TRBV27	TRBJ2-5
TGTGCCAGCAGCTTGGTGTACAATGAGCAGTTCTTC	CASSLVYNEQFF	.	few	TRBV7-9	TRBJ2-1
TGTGCCAGCAGCCAAGAGAAGGGGTTT	CASSQEKGF	.	few	TRBV3-2	TRBJ2-3
TGTGCCAGCAGCCCCCTGGCGGGAGCTTCCGGGGAGCTGTTTTTT	CASSPLAGASGELFF	TRBD2	.	TRBV5-4	TRBJ2-2
TGTGCCAGCAGCTTCGCGTCTAGGGGAGCGCTAAAGAACACCGGGGAGCTGTTTTTT	CASSFASRGALKNTGELFF	.	few	TRBV5-7	TRBJ2-2
TGTGCCAGCAGCCCCTTTCGGGGGTCTGAGACCCAGTACTTC	CASSPFRGSETQYF	.	.	TRBV5-6	TRBJ2-5
TGTGCCAGCAGCTTAGGACAGGCCACCTACAATGAGCAGTTCTTC	CASSLGQATYNEQFF	.	.	TRBV7-2	TRBJ2-1
TGTGCCAGCAGTCCGATTCCGGGGGACTACTCCTACAATGAGCAGTTCTTC	CASSPIPGDYSYNEQFF	TRBD2	few	TRBV25-1	TRBJ2-1
TGTGCCAGCAGCAAGGAGCGTCTCAGGGGTAAGGCCCAGCATTTT	CASSKERLRGKAQHF	.	.	TRBV21-1	TRBJ1-5